The 21 T cell receptor beta chains reported below all come from one sample, sequenced in a study of blood T cell repertoires in COVID-19. The data were produced by immunoSEQ multiplex PCR, yet TCRdb's version contains in-frame clones alone and is incomplete. The top ten clones hold less than 3% of a sample with some 300,000 clones, roughly 91% of them seen once. Sequenced input: PBMCs or T cells enriched from blood (not recorded which). The receptors originated from a woman in her forties or fifties who had been exposed to COVID-19.

Here the CDR3 DNA reads TGCGCCAGCAGCTTGGTTTCTAGCGGGTCACCCGAGACCCAGTACTTC. Encoded protein: CASSLVSSGSPETQYF. This chain links TRBV5-1 with TRBJ2-5; 8 nucleotides agree with TRBD2. The ends lost 0 bases at V and 5 bases at J; junction bases unmatched: 9. There are 16 residues in the CDR3. CDR1 and CDR2 from the germline V gene are SGHRS and YFSETQ.

The chain joins TRBV28 to TRBJ1-6; no definite D call. In germline, CDR1 is MDHEN, CDR2 SYDVKM. The CDR3 totals 15 residues. V was clipped by 7 bases and J by 0 bases, with 10 bases between them. The CDR3 sequence: CASNRGSSYNSPLHF. The CDR3 region has the DNA TGTGCCAGCAACCGGGGTAGCTCCTATAATTCACCCCTCCACTTT.

The chain combines TRBV6-5 with TRBJ1-6; 10 positions match TRBD1. In germline, CDR1 is MNHEY, CDR2 SVGAGI. The V gene end was trimmed by 6 bases and the J gene end by 9 bases; junction bases not matched to a gene: 2. The CDR3 spans 13 residues. CDR3 residues: CASRGQGRSPLHF. The CDR3 region has the DNA TGTGCCAGCAGGGGACAGGGGCGTTCACCCCTCCACTTT.

The gene calls are TRBV7-9 and TRBJ2-7, with 7 bases that match TRBD1. There are 16 residues in the CDR3. J gave up 0 bases and V 0 bases, and 5 bases lay outside the gene matches. Germline V gene data show CDR1 as SEHNR and CDR2 as FQNEAQ (reference sequence). The DNA of the CDR3 is TGTGCCAGCAGCTTAGCGCTTACAGGGGACTCCTACGAGCAGTACTTC. Translating gives CASSLALTGDSYEQYF.

The CDR3 sequence: CASSHYPGETANEQFF. The CDR3 nucleotides are TGCGCCAGCAGCCATTACCCGGGGGAAACTGCCAATGAGCAGTTCTTC. The genes are TRBV5-1 and TRBJ2-1; D is perhaps TRBD2 (6 bases). The germline V gene has CDR1 SGHRS and CDR2 YFSETQ. The V and J ends lost 4 bases and 6 bases respectively, with 20 bases between them. CDR3 length: 16 residues.

This chain connects TRBV7-2 to TRBJ1-3, with 8 bases identical to TRBD1. Germline lookup yields CDR1 SGHTA and CDR2 FQGNSA. This CDR3 is built from 18 residues. Trimming cost V 5 bases and J 0 bases; bases outside gene matches: 12. The CDR3 region has the DNA TGTGCCAGCAGCCCGGGGCCGGGACAGGCGGGCTCTGGAAACACCATATATTTT. Protein sequence: CASSPGPGQAGSGNTIYF. Full variable domain (rest looked up from reference TRBV7-2 and TRBJ1-3): GAGVSQSPSNKVTEKGKDVELRCDPISGHTALYWYRQSLGQGLEFLIYFQGNSAPDKSGLPSDRFSAERTGGSVSTLTIQRTQQEDSAVYLCASSPGPGQAGSGNTIYFGEGSWLTVV.

V is TRBV4-1 and J is TRBJ1-2; possible D gene TRBD1, 6 bases. V lost 4 bases, J lost 5 bases, and 14 bases lay in between. The length of the CDR3 is 14 residues. Germline CDR1 is MGHRA and CDR2 is YSYEKL. This chain's CDR3 is CASSPGEVGYGYTF. In DNA form, the CDR3 reads TGCGCCAGCAGCCCAGGGGAAGTAGGTTATGGCTACACCTTC.

The chain is built from TRBV4-2 and TRBJ2-7; a weak D match, TRBD1 (7 bases). The germline V gene encodes CDR1 LGHNA and CDR2 YNFKEQ. The germline V and J ends were trimmed by 0 bases and 4 bases, with 13 bases remaining between them. CDR3 length: 15 amino acids. In DNA, the CDR3 is TGTGCCAGCAGCCAAGAGCAGGGGGGTAGGTACGAGCAGTACTTC. It specifies CASSQEQGGRYEQYF.

The rearrangement uses TRBV7-9 and TRBJ2-6; 7 bases match TRBD2. Germline CDR1 SEHNR, CDR2 FQNEAQ (reference sequence). The length of the CDR3 is 15 residues. V lost 9 bases, J lost 0 bases, and 5 bases stayed unmatched. CDR3 loop: CASTWGGSGANVLTF. DNA for the CDR3: TGTGCCAGTACCTGGGGGGGCTCTGGGGCCAACGTCCTGACTTTC.

The genes are TRBV27 and TRBJ2-7, with D maybe TRBD2 (5 bases). This CDR3 contains 13 residues. Trimming left V 5 bases short and J 9 bases short, with 17 bases between. Germline CDR1 reads MNHEY; CDR2 reads SMNVEV (reference sequence). CDR3 sequence reads: CASSDRTLSGQYF. The CDR3 bases are TGTGCCAGCAGTGACCGGACTCTCAGCGGGCAGTACTTC.

CDR3 residues: CASSEIPSSYNSPLHF. DNA for the CDR3: TGTGCCAGCAGTGAAATTCCGAGCTCCTATAATTCACCCCTCCACTTT. This rearrangement joins TRBV6-1 to TRBJ1-6, with no clear D. This CDR3 has 16 amino acids. The V end was cut by 2 bases, the J end by 0 bases, with 8 bases between. Germline CDR1 and CDR2: MNHNS and SASEGT.

Only one count was recorded for this clone. The chain is built from TRBV2 and TRBJ2-3; TRBD2 matches at 13 bases. Germline loops: CDR1 SNHLY, CDR2 FYNNEI. The J segment lost 2 bases and the V segment lost 6 bases, leaving 2 bases of the junction unmatched. The CDR3 covers 15 residues. This CDR3 reads CASRGTSGNTDTQYF. The CDR3, as DNA: TGTGCCAGCAGAGGGACTAGCGGGAACACAGATACGCAGTATTTT. The complete variable domain, with remaining parts taken from reference TRBV2 and TRBJ2-3, reads EPEVTQTPSHQVTQMGQEVILRCVPISNHLYFYWYRQILGQKVEFLVSFYNNEISEKSEIFDDQFSVERPDGSNFTLKIRSTKLEDSAMYFCASRGTSGNTDTQYFGPGTRLTVL.

The CDR3 region is CSVEDWRRGQATDTQYF. CDR3 coding DNA: TGCAGCGTTGAAGATTGGCGTAGGGGGCAGGCAACAGATACGCAGTATTTT. V usage is TRBV29-1 and J usage is TRBJ2-3, with TRBD1 identical over 7 bases. The germline CDR1 and CDR2 sequences are SQVTM and ANQGSEA. This CDR3 has 17 residues. The V segment lost 0 bases and the J segment 3 bases; nucleotides outside the gene matches: 12.

This chain connects TRBV4-2 to TRBJ2-2, with TRBD2 matching over 14 bases. The trim removed 1 base at V and 4 bases at J, leaving 8 bases unmatched. Germline CDR1 reads LGHNA; CDR2 reads YNFKEQ. The CDR3 runs to 19 residues. CDR3 sequence: CASSQVFSTSGGGTGELFF. The CDR3 nucleotides read TGTGCCAGCAGCCAAGTCTTTTCGACTAGCGGGGGGGGCACCGGGGAGCTGTTTTTT.

The V and J genes are TRBV5-1 and TRBJ2-5; 7 bases are shared with TRBD1. In germline, CDR1 is SGHRS, CDR2 YFSETQ. This CDR3 spans 13 amino acids. J was trimmed by 5 bases and V by 3 bases; bases with no gene match: 4. CDR3: CASSSGGMETQYF. The CDR3 DNA follows: TGCGCCAGCAGCTCAGGGGGTATGGAGACCCAGTACTTC.

In its sample, this clone was seen once. The rearrangement joins TRBV6-6 to TRBJ1-5; no definite D call. V lost 6 bases to trimming and J lost 3 bases, with 6 bases between them. CDR1 is MNHNY and CDR2 is SVGAGI in the germline V gene (reference sequence). This CDR3 has 12 amino acids. This CDR3 reads CASRSFNQPQHF. The CDR3 region has the DNA TGTGCCAGCAGGTCCTTCAATCAGCCCCAGCATTTT.

V is TRBV6-1 and J is TRBJ2-7; 9 bases line up with TRBD1. CDR3 length: 13 amino acids. V shed 1 base, J shed 6 bases, and the junction held 1 base outside the gene matches. Germline CDR1 is MNHNS and CDR2 is SASEGT. CDR3 sequence: CASSEGQGGEQYF. In nucleotides, the CDR3 is TGTGCCAGCAGTGAAGGACAGGGGGGCGAGCAGTACTTC.

This chain links TRBV19 with TRBJ2-3; TRBD2 matches at 12 bases. The V segment lost 5 bases and the J segment 4 bases; nucleotides outside the gene matches: 10. CDR1 is LNHDA and CDR2 is SQIVND in the germline V gene (reference sequence). The CDR3 loop spans 17 amino acids. CDR3 amino acids: CASSLQASGGAADTQYF. In nucleotides, the CDR3 is TGTGCCAGTAGTCTACAAGCTAGCGGGGGGGCGGCAGATACGCAGTATTTT. Based on the CDR3 plus reference TRBV19 and TRBJ2-3, the full variable domain is DGGITQSPKYLFRKEGQNVTLSCEQNLNHDAMYWYRQDPGQGLRLIYYSQIVNDFQKGDIAEGYSVSREKKESFPLTVTSAQKNPTAFYLCASSLQASGGAADTQYFGPGTRLTVL.

The gene calls are TRBV5-4 and TRBJ1-2, with 7 bases identical to TRBD1. Germline V gene sequence: CDR1 SGHNT, CDR2 YYREEE (reference sequence). J lost 5 bases, V lost 3 bases, and 4 bases had no gene match. The CDR3 is made up of 13 amino acids. In DNA form, the CDR3 reads TGTGCCAGCAGCTCGGGACAGTTTTATGGCTACACCTTC. Amino acid sequence: CASSSGQFYGYTF.

The rearrangement links TRBV6-5 to TRBJ2-1; a weak D match, TRBD2 (7 bases). Trimming took off 5 bases at V and 7 bases at J, with 15 bases between the two ends. In germline, CDR1 is MNHEY, CDR2 SVGAGI. The CDR3 extends over 14 amino acids. In DNA form, the CDR3 reads TGTGCCAGCAGTCCCGAGGGGGGGCGGAATGAGCAGTTCTTC. It yields the protein CASSPEGGRNEQFF.

This clone came up once. The chain has TRBV5-1 and TRBJ1-6; D unresolved. This CDR3 region has 15 residues. V was cut by 4 bases and J by 1 base, with 9 bases left in between. CDR1 and CDR2 from the germline V gene are SGHRS and YFSETQ. The CDR3 region is CASSPPLSYNSPLHF. CDR3 DNA sequence: TGCGCCAGCAGCCCCCCGTTATCCTATAATTCACCCCTCCACTTT. Drawing the rest from reference TRBV5-1 and TRBJ1-6, the complete variable domain is KAGVTQTPRYLIKTRGQQVTLSCSPISGHRSVSWYQQTPGQGLQFLFEYFSETQRNKGNFPGRFSGRQFSNSRSEMNVSTLELGDSALYLCASSPPLSYNSPLHFGNGTRLTVT.